This section outlines one T cell receptor (beta chain) sequence together with its context. This CDR3 comprises 15 residues. Trimming removed 4 bases from V and 7 bases from J; junction bases left unmatched: 3. The germline V gene encodes CDR1 MGHDK and CDR2 SYGVNS. This sample is drawn from a study of blood T cell repertoires in COVID-19. Looking at the study overall: PBMCs, B-cell-depleted T cells, or T cells were the source of the cDNA or gDNA that made up the material.

Sequencing was performed with immunoSEQ multiplex PCR; in TCRdb, only in-frame clones are kept and a portion is missing. The profile shows around 200,000 clones, approximately 87% of them singletons. The V gene is TRBV25-1, the J gene TRBJ1-6; 11 bases match TRBD1. The material sequenced was peripheral blood. The sequence derives from a young woman who had recovered from COVID-19. CDR3 bases: TGTGCCAGCAGTGCCGGGACAGGGGGGAATTCACCCCTCCACTTT. It codes for CASSAGTGGNSPLHF.